Listed here is a single T cell receptor (beta chain). Its specificity is unknown. Germline V gene sequence: CDR1 SEHNR, CDR2 FQNEAQ (reference sequence). V lost 5 bases and J 5 bases, leaving 12 bases between the germline ends. The CDR3 is 13 residues long. These data originate in a study of OX40 agonist ivuxolimab in advanced cancers. Study in general: Past anti-PD-1, anti-PD-L1 or anti-CTLA-4 therapy was accepted, and around 40% had received some. Study findings and constraints: Partly responding patients at 0.1-3.0 mg/kg showed some of the smallest clonal expansion.

Clones were read by immunoSEQ multiplex PCR, and TCRdb kept only the in-frame ones, dropping some. The sample yields about 43,000 clones, approximately 83% seen once. Autoimmune disease history or systemic immunosuppression excluded patients. This sequence was found in an adult with an advanced solid tumor such as melanoma, head and neck, liver or kidney cancer. The V call is TRBV7-9, the J call TRBJ1-1; perhaps TRBD1 as D (5 bases). Here the sequenced sample was CD4+ or CD8+ T cells sorted from blood, taken in a trial of the OX40 agonist ivuxolimab. CDR3 sequence: CASSVTGGTEAFF. Written as DNA, the CDR3 is TGTGCCAGCAGCGTCACAGGAGGGACTGAAGCTTTCTTT.